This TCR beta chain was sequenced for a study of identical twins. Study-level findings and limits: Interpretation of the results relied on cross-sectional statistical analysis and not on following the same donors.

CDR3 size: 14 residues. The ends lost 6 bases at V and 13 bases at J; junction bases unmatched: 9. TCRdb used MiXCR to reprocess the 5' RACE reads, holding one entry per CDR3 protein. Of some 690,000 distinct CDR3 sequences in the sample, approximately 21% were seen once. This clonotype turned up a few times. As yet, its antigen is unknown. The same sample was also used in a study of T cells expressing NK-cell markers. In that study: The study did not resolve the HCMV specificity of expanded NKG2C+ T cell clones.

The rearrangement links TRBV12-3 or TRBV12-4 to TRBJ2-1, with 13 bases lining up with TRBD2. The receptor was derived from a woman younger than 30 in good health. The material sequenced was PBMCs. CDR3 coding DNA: TGTGCCAGCAGGCCCCTCGGGACTAGCGGGATCCAGTTCTTC. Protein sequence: CASRPLGTSGIQFF.